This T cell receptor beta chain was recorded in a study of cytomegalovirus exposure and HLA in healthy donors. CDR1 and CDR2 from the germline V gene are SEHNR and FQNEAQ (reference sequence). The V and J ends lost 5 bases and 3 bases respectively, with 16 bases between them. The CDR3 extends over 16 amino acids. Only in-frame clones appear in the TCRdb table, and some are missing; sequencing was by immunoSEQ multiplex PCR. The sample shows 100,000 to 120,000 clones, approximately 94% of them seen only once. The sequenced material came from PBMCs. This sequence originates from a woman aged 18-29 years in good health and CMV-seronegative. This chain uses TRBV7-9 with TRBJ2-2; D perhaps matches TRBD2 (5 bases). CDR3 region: CASSPPGLADTGELFF. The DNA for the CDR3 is TGTGCCAGCAGCCCCCCCGGGCTAGCCGACACCGGGGAGCTGTTTTTT.